One sample yielded the 24 T cell receptor beta chains listed below, sequenced in a study of blood T cell repertoires in COVID-19 (TCRdb year 2020). The method behind the library was the immunoSEQ multiplex PCR assay. TCRdb retrieved this table from immuneACCESS and kept in-frame rearrangements only. Not all clones are present; in checked studies, unresolved V genes account for under half, and no reason is known for the remainder. The sample table lists about 400,000 clones, just under 90% of them with a count of one. About 1.7% of the sample is held by the ten biggest clonotypes. Sequencing was done on a sample of PBMCs or T cells enriched from blood (not recorded which). The receptors were sampled from a woman in her twenties or thirties who had recovered from COVID-19.

The J gene is TRBJ2-3, the V gene TRBV11-2; D is possibly TRBD2 (6 bases). The V end lost 11 bases, the J end lost 6 bases, and 12 bases lay between the germline ends. This CDR3 comprises 11 residues. Germline CDR1 reads SGHAT; CDR2 reads FQNNGV. In DNA form, the CDR3 reads TGTGCCTCGAGGAGGGAGGATACGCAGTATTTT. It encodes CASRREDTQYF. Together with reference TRBV11-2 and TRBJ2-3, the CDR3 gives the full variable domain: EAGVAQSPRYKIIEKRQSVAFWCNPISGHATLYWYQQILGQGPKLLIQFQNNGVVDDSQLPKDRFSAERLKGVDSTLKIQPAKLEDSAVYLCASRREDTQYFGPGTRLTVL.

The chain couples TRBV28 to TRBJ1-2; D might be TRBD1 (5 bases). Germline lookup yields CDR1 MDHEN and CDR2 SYDVKM. CDR3 size: 15 residues. V was trimmed by 6 bases and J by 5 bases, leaving 19 bases between them. CDR3 loop: CASSHYRRGVYGYTF. CDR3 in DNA: TGTGCCAGCAGCCACTATCGACGGGGGGTTTATGGCTACACCTTC.

V is TRBV28 and J is TRBJ2-1; D unclear. This CDR3 has 13 amino acids. The germline V gene encodes CDR1 MDHEN and CDR2 SYDVKM. Deletions cut 2 bases from V and 9 bases from J, with 11 bases between. In DNA form, the CDR3 reads TGTGCCAGCAGTTTACCCCACGTCGGTGAGCAGTTCTTC. Translating it yields CASSLPHVGEQFF. Full variable domain (rest looked up from reference TRBV28 and TRBJ2-1): DVKVTQSSRYLVKRTGEKVFLECVQDMDHENMFWYRQDPGLGLRLIYFSYDVKMKEKGDIPEGYSVSREKKERFSLILESASTNQTSMYLCASSLPHVGEQFFGPGTRLTVL.

The rearrangement joins TRBV7-6 to TRBJ1-6; D remains unclear. The CDR3 runs 15 residues. Germline V gene lookup returns CDR1 SGHVS and CDR2 FNYEAQ. The V end was cut by 5 bases, the J end by 7 bases, with 15 bases between. This CDR3 reads CASSPRGSGNSPLHF. The CDR3 nucleotides read TGTGCCAGCAGCCCGCGAGGGTCGGGGAATTCACCCCTCCACTTT.

This rearrangement joins TRBV14 to TRBJ1-5; D not certain. Trimming took 1 base from V and 3 from J, leaving 16 bases between them. CDR3 length: 17 residues. The germline V gene has CDR1 SGHDN and CDR2 FVKESK. The CDR3 bases are TGTGCCAGCAGCCAAGTTAACCTTGTCGTAGTCAATCAGCCCCAGCATTTT. Its protein is CASSQVNLVVVNQPQHF.

V usage is TRBV15 and J usage is TRBJ2-1, with TRBD1 as a possible D gene (6 bases). The germline V gene has CDR1 LNHNV and CDR2 YYDKDF (reference sequence). The CDR3 is 15 amino acids. Trimming shortened V by 1 base and J by 7 bases, and 14 bases separated the two germline ends. CDR3 in amino acids: CATSRVGGEVNEQFF. The CDR3 DNA reads as TGTGCCACCAGCAGAGTAGGGGGAGAGGTTAATGAGCAGTTCTTC.

The chain recombines TRBV5-6 with TRBJ1-6; D gene uncertain. The CDR3 loop spans 12 amino acids. CDR1 is SGHDT, CDR2 YYEEEE, per germline. Trimming removed 5 bases from V and 5 bases from J, with 5 bases in between. The CDR3 sequence: CASSLDNSPLHF. The CDR3 region has the DNA TGTGCCAGCAGTTTAGATAATTCACCCCTCCACTTT.

This clone was observed a few times. The CDR3 loop reads CASSLLGGSNEKLFF. The CDR3, as DNA: TGTGCCAGCAGCTTACTGGGAGGCTCAAATGAAAAACTGTTTTTT. This chain links TRBV7-2 with TRBJ1-4; D uncertain. The CDR3 is made up of 15 amino acids. Trimming took 2 bases from V and 5 from J, leaving 12 bases between them. Looked up from germline, CDR1 is SGHTA and CDR2 is FQGNSA.

The chain has TRBV28 and TRBJ2-1, with D tentatively TRBD2 (5 bases). The germline V gene has CDR1 MDHEN and CDR2 SYDVKM. This CDR3 comprises 13 residues. V shed 2 bases and J shed 4 bases, with 6 bases lying between them. The CDR3 DNA follows: TGTGCCAGCAGTTTACGACTATACAATGAGCAGTTCTTC. As protein: CASSLRLYNEQFF.

The chain recombines TRBV5-1 with TRBJ2-5, with D tentatively TRBD2 (6 bases). Trimming removed 4 bases at V and 2 bases at J, with 21 bases between. This CDR3 has 17 residues. Germline values: CDR1 SGHRS, CDR2 YFSETQ. The CDR3, as DNA: TGCGCCAGCAGCCCCACTCCGGCGAGCGGGCAACAAGAGACCCAGTACTTC. Translating gives CASSPTPASGQQETQYF.

The genes are TRBV30 and TRBJ1-2, with D perhaps TRBD1 (5 bases). The length of the CDR3 is 13 residues. From germline, CDR1 is GTSNPN and CDR2 SVGIG (reference sequence). Trimming pared 0 bases from V and 3 bases from J, leaving 8 bases between. The CDR3 nucleotides are TGTGCCTGGAGTGTACGGGGGGACTATGGCTACACCTTC. This sequence encodes CAWSVRGDYGYTF.

The gene calls are TRBV5-6 and TRBJ1-4; a possible D gene is TRBD1 (5 bases). The V end was cut by 3 bases, the J end by 6 bases, with 18 bases between. The CDR3 length is 16 residues. CDR1 and CDR2 from the germline V gene are SGHDT and YYEEEE. The CDR3 coding sequence is TGTGCCAGCAGCTGGTCCTTACAGGCCCTAGATGAAAAACTGTTTTTT. Translating gives CASSWSLQALDEKLFF.

The rearrangement uses TRBV10-3 and TRBJ2-3; D remains ambiguous. V was clipped by 11 bases and J by 0 bases, with 18 bases between them. This CDR3 comprises 15 residues. Germline V CDR1 and CDR2: ENHRY, SYGVKD. CDR3 bases: TGTGCCTCCTCCGGAGAGACTCCTAGCACAGATACGCAGTATTTT. Its translation: CASSGETPSTDTQYF.

The chain joins TRBV4-1 to TRBJ1-1; D is uncertain. Trimming stripped 5 bases from V and 0 bases from J, with 19 bases between. The CDR3 spans 17 residues. The V gene's germline CDR1 is MGHRA and CDR2 YSYEKL. The CDR3 protein is CASSKTDGYAMNTEAFF. For the CDR3, the DNA is TGCGCCAGCAGCAAAACAGACGGATATGCCATGAACACTGAAGCTTTCTTT.

This chain uses TRBV4-2 with TRBJ2-5; maybe TRBD1 (5 bases). The CDR3 runs 14 residues. Looked up from germline, CDR1 is LGHNA and CDR2 is YNFKEQ. The V end was cut by 2 bases, the J end by 2 bases, with 9 bases between. CDR3 amino acids: CASSQSRGQETQYF. The CDR3 coding sequence is TGTGCCAGCAGCCAAAGTAGGGGTCAAGAGACCCAGTACTTC.

Remarks on this clone: This CDR3 is also generated by other DNA sequences in the sample. This chain links TRBV4-1 with TRBJ1-1; D is possibly TRBD1 (5 bases). CDR1 and CDR2 (germline): MGHRA, YSYEKL. The CDR3 is made up of 13 amino acids. The germline V and J ends were trimmed by 1 base and 5 bases, with 8 bases remaining between them. CDR3 sequence reads: CASSQVSGTEAFF. CDR3 sequence (DNA): TGCGCCAGCAGCCAAGTATCAGGGACTGAAGCTTTCTTT.

The V gene is TRBV30, the J gene TRBJ1-6; the D gene is possibly TRBD1 (5 bases). Trimming shortened V by 0 bases and J by 9 bases, and 12 bases separated the two germline ends. This CDR3 is 14 amino acids long. Per germline, CDR1 GTSNPN and CDR2 SVGIG (reference sequence). This CDR3 is CAWSVVGHISPLHF. CDR3 coding DNA: TGTGCCTGGAGTGTGGTGGGGCATATTTCACCCCTCCACTTT.

The chain recombines TRBV5-1 with TRBJ2-1, with D tentatively TRBD2 (5 bases). The length of the CDR3 is 17 residues. Germline V gene data show CDR1 as SGHRS and CDR2 as YFSETQ. The ends were cut back, 0 bases at V and 0 bases at J, with 13 bases in the middle. CDR3: CASSLVSSGSSYNEQFF. The CDR3 DNA reads TGCGCCAGCAGCTTGGTTTCGTCGGGAAGCTCCTACAATGAGCAGTTCTTC.

The CDR3: CASSKQGVNTEAFF. The CDR3 DNA reads as TGTGCCAGCAGTAAACAGGGGGTGAACACTGAAGCTTTCTTT. The chain recombines TRBV7-9 with TRBJ1-1; the match to TRBD1 covers 8 bases. In germline, CDR1 is SEHNR, CDR2 FQNEAQ (reference sequence). V shed 6 bases and J 0 bases; nucleotides not matched to a gene: 3. There are 14 residues in the CDR3.

The chain carries TRBV9 and TRBJ1-2; D remains ambiguous. The V end lost 2 bases, the J end lost 5 bases, and 16 bases lay between the germline ends. From germline, CDR1 is SGDLS and CDR2 YYNGEE. The CDR3 spans 15 residues. CDR3 protein: CASSVDGWTTYGYTF. CDR3 nucleotides: TGTGCCAGCAGCGTCGACGGTTGGACTACATATGGCTACACCTTC.

Concerning this clone itself: Other DNA sequences of this sample code for an identical CDR3. The V gene is TRBV29-1, the J gene TRBJ1-1; tentatively, D is TRBD1 (5 bases). The CDR3 has 13 amino acids. In germline, CDR1 is SQVTM, CDR2 ANQGSEA. Trimming cost V 3 bases and J 4 bases, with 12 bases left between them. The CDR3 sequence is CSVDRGRGTEAFF. The DNA for the CDR3 is TGCAGCGTTGACCGGGGGAGGGGCACTGAAGCTTTCTTT.

CDR3 sequence: CASSLGTGNGEQYF. The CDR3 DNA follows: TGTGCCAGCAGCTTAGGGACAGGTAATGGCGAGCAGTACTTC. The chain couples TRBV7-2 to TRBJ2-7; 7 positions match TRBD1. This CDR3 is built from 14 residues. With V trimmed by 1 base and J by 6 bases, 6 bases remained unmatched. Germline V lookup: CDR1 SGHTA, CDR2 FQGNSA.

The chain uses TRBV3-1 (or the pseudogene TRBV3-2) and TRBJ2-3, with 10 bases matching TRBD2. V shed 4 bases, J shed 2 bases, and the junction held 6 bases outside the gene matches. CDR3 size: 16 residues. The germline V gene encodes CDR1 LGHDT and CDR2 YNNKEL (reference sequence). The chain's CDR3 is CASSRTGTSVTDTQYF. The CDR3 DNA follows: TGTGCCAGCAGCCGCACCGGGACTAGCGTCACAGATACGCAGTATTTT.

J is TRBJ2-2 and V is TRBV24-1; the D gene is possibly TRBD2 (6 bases). V was cut by 7 bases and J by 0 bases, with 14 bases left in between. This CDR3 has 16 amino acids. Germline V gene data show CDR1 as KGHDR and CDR2 as SFDVKD. The CDR3 here is CATSSGSGANTGELFF. CDR3 nucleotide sequence: TGTGCCACCAGCTCAGGTTCGGGAGCGAACACCGGGGAGCTGTTTTTT.